The present T cell receptor beta chain was sequenced within a study of kidney transplant recipient with SARS-CoV-2 infection. This clonotype was counted between two and nine times. CDR1 and CDR2 from the germline V gene are LNHDA and SQIVND (reference sequence). V shed 6 bases, J shed 6 bases, and the junction held 2 bases outside the gene matches. The CDR3 consists of 12 residues. TCRdb re-derived calls from the reads in MiXCR, one entry per CDR3 protein. This sample has roughly 230,000 distinct CDR3 sequences, with around 26% found just once. The sequence was collected from a male patient between 25 and 39 years old who had COVID-19 and was a kidney transplant recipient. Some T cells may possibly be graft donor cells. The sample here was a blood sample, taken at baseline and on roughly day 110 from a kidney transplant recipient. This rearrangement joins TRBV19 to TRBJ2-3; 8 bases align to TRBD1. CDR3 coding DNA: TGTGCCAGTAGGGACAGGGATGATACGCAGTATTTT. Translating gives CASRDRDDTQYF.